This passage covers 21 T cell receptor beta chains from one sample sequenced in a study of human T cells and chemical hapten exposure. Each CDR3 protein gets one entry after TCRdb re-called the RACE reads with MiXCR. Among around 69,000 distinct CDR3 sequences listed, over 6.5% were seen once. Time point specified: patch test 2, 6 weeks after DPC sensitization. Treatment: therapeutic diphenylcyclopropenone sensitization with weekly scalp DPC. Sequences were derived from whole blood, sampled in connection with sensitization to the hapten diphenylcyclopropenone (DPC). Receptors were obtained from a woman in her forties or fifties with alopecia areata. Some clones in this sample may be carry-over from other donors' samples.

The sample holds a few counts of this clonotype. This chain uses TRBV11-3 with TRBJ2-3; D unclear. V was pared by 2 bases and J by 4 bases, with 10 bases between. In germline, CDR1 is SGHNT, CDR2 YENEEA. CDR3 length: 14 residues. The DNA for the CDR3 is TGTGCCAGCAGCTTATACAAGGAACCAGATACGCAGTATTTT. Protein: CASSLYKEPDTQYF.

In its sample, this clonotype was seen a few times. The V call is TRBV4-3, the J call TRBJ1-6; TRBD1 is a possible D gene (5 bases). Germline CDR1 LGHNA, CDR2 YSLEER. The CDR3 extends over 18 amino acids. V was pared by 3 bases and J by 5 bases, with 20 bases between. CDR3: CASSQRAPRDGNNSPLHF. CDR3 sequence (DNA): TGCGCCAGCAGCCAGAGAGCCCCCCGGGACGGCAATAATTCACCCCTCCACTTT.

This clonotype appeared many times. The genes are TRBV20-1 and TRBJ2-7; a weak D match, TRBD2 (7 bases). From germline, CDR1 is DFQATT and CDR2 SNEGSKA (reference sequence). V lost 1 base, J lost 5 bases, and 18 bases lay in between. This CDR3 spans 15 amino acids. The CDR3 loop reads CSARVTGWGGNEQYF. The DNA for the CDR3 is TGCAGTGCTAGAGTAACAGGGTGGGGGGGTAACGAGCAGTACTTC.

This chain uses TRBV15 with TRBJ2-5; D is uncertain. Trimming stripped 0 bases from V and 1 base from J, with 6 bases between. The CDR3 length is 14 residues. Germline CDR1 and CDR2: LNHNV and YYDKDF (reference sequence). The CDR3 DNA is TGTGCCACCAGCAGAGATCTCAGCCAAGAGACCCAGTACTTC. As protein: CATSRDLSQETQYF.

This clonotype showed up just a few times. The chain employs TRBV6-6 and TRBJ2-3; a possible D gene is TRBD1 (6 bases). The CDR3 extends over 20 amino acids. CDR1 is MNHNY and CDR2 is SVGAGI in the germline V gene (reference sequence). V lost 6 bases, J lost 0 bases, and 28 bases lay in between. Here the CDR3 DNA reads TGTGCCAGCAGGGGCTCCAGGGCCCGGGACATTGGACGTAGCACAGATACGCAGTATTTT. This translates into CASRGSRARDIGRSTDTQYF.

This clonotype has a count of ten or more. The DNA for the CDR3 is TGTGCCAGCAGCTCCAGAGCTTTCTTT. Amino acids: CASSSRAFF. This chain connects TRBV7-9 to TRBJ1-1; D remains unclear. The germline CDR1 and CDR2 sequences are SEHNR and FQNEAQ (reference sequence). V was clipped by 4 bases and J by 10 bases, with 4 bases between them. The CDR3 has 9 amino acids. Using reference TRBV7-9 and TRBJ1-1 for the parts outside the CDR3, the full variable domain is DTGVSQNPRHKITKRGQNVTFRCDPISEHNRLYWYRQTLGQGPEFLTYFQNEAQLEKSRLLSDRFSAERPKGSFSTLEIQRTEQGDSAMYLCASSSRAFFGQGTRLTVV.

The V and J genes are TRBV5-8 and TRBJ2-3, with 9 bases identical to TRBD2. V lost 4 bases, J lost 3 bases, and 15 bases stayed unmatched. Per the germline V gene, CDR1 is SGHTS and CDR2 is YDEGEE. There are 18 residues in the CDR3. CDR3 loop: CASSPARHSGSQTDTQYF. DNA for the CDR3: TGTGCCAGCAGCCCCGCCCGGCATAGCGGGAGTCAGACAGATACGCAGTATTTT.

The table lists this clonotype with a few counts. The CDR3 region is CASSLAGGMDTQYF. The CDR3 nucleotides read TGTGCCAGCAGTTTAGCGGGAGGGATGGATACGCAGTATTTT. The gene calls are TRBV2 and TRBJ2-3; TRBD2 matches 11 bases. After removal of 5 bases from V and 6 bases from J, the junction contained 4 bases not matched to a gene. The CDR3 length is 14 residues. Germline V gene lookup returns CDR1 SNHLY and CDR2 FYNNEI.

There are a few counts of this clonotype. The V gene is TRBV12-3 or TRBV12-4, the J gene TRBJ1-4, with D maybe TRBD1 (5 bases). This CDR3 is built from 15 residues. Trimming cost V 3 bases and J 2 bases, with 10 bases left between them. CDR3 DNA sequence: TGTGCCAGCAGTTTTGGGGCAGCTACTAATGAAAAACTGTTTTTT. This translates into CASSFGAATNEKLFF.

J is TRBJ2-7 and V is TRBV11-2, with D unclear. The CDR3 has 12 amino acids. Germline lookup yields CDR1 SGHAT and CDR2 FQNNGV. Trimming pared 5 bases from V and 0 bases from J, leaving 5 bases between. CDR3 DNA sequence: TGTGCCAGCAGCCCCCGCTCCTACGAGCAGTACTTC. It translates to CASSPRSYEQYF.

The J gene is TRBJ1-6, the V gene TRBV2; 8 bases fit TRBD1. V shed 3 bases, J shed 6 bases, and the junction held 4 bases outside the gene matches. The germline CDR1 and CDR2 sequences are SNHLY and FYNNEI. This CDR3 region has 15 residues. The DNA of the CDR3 is TGTGCCAGCAGTGATGGACAGGGTTCTAATTCACCCCTCCACTTT. Its translation is CASSDGQGSNSPLHF.

The genes are TRBV12-3 or TRBV12-4 and TRBJ2-4; weak D call: TRBD1 (5 bases). Trimming left V 3 bases short and J 2 bases short, with 20 bases between. The CDR3 is 18 amino acids. Here the CDR3 reads CASSFRRGRDLPKNIQYF. The CDR3 bases are TGTGCCAGCAGTTTTCGCCGCGGCAGGGATCTTCCCAAAAACATTCAGTACTTC.

The chain carries TRBV10-3 and TRBJ2-5; tentative D call: TRBD1 (6 bases). V was shortened by 3 bases and J by 5 bases, with 10 bases between the two germline ends. CDR3 length: 13 residues. Germline CDR1 reads ENHRY; CDR2 reads SYGVKD. CDR3 sequence: CAISDTGRETQYF. CDR3 in DNA: TGTGCCATCAGTGATACAGGGCGGGAGACCCAGTACTTC.

This clonotype was seen more than once but under ten times. The V call is TRBV24-1, the J call TRBJ1-1; D is unclear. Germline assignment: CDR1 KGHDR and CDR2 SFDVKD. This CDR3 is built from 13 residues. Trimming pared 5 bases from V and 1 base from J, leaving 7 bases between. The CDR3 region is CATSALGNTEAFF. The CDR3 bases are TGTGCCACCAGTGCGCTCGGGAACACTGAAGCTTTCTTT.

The V call is TRBV7-3, the J call TRBJ2-7; possibly TRBD2 for D (7 bases). CDR1 is SGHTA and CDR2 is FQGTGA in the germline V gene. The length of the CDR3 is 15 residues. Trimming shortened V by 5 bases and J by 6 bases, and 20 bases separated the two germline ends. The CDR3 DNA sequence: TGTGCCAGCAGCCTTGGAGGGGGGGCTACGGGCGAGCAGTACTTC. Amino acids: CASSLGGGATGEQYF. Together with reference TRBV7-3 and TRBJ2-7, the CDR3 gives the full variable domain: GAGVSQTPSNKVTEKGKYVELRCDPISGHTALYWYRQSLGQGPEFLIYFQGTGAADDSGLPNDRFFAVRPEGSVSTLKIQRTERGDSAVYLCASSLGGGATGEQYFGPGTRLTVT.

A few counts support this clonotype. The chain has TRBV20-1 and TRBJ2-1; D is unresolved. The V gene lost 0 bases and the J gene lost 5 bases, with 14 bases spanning the gap. Germline assignment: CDR1 DFQATT and CDR2 SNEGSKA (reference sequence). The CDR3 contains 15 residues. CDR3 amino acids: CSARDPLRRNNEQFF. The CDR3 region has the DNA TGCAGTGCTAGAGATCCCCTCCGGAGAAACAATGAGCAGTTCTTC.

J is TRBJ2-2 and V is TRBV2; the match to TRBD2 covers 7 bases. This CDR3 has 18 residues. V was clipped by 1 base and J by 5 bases; unmatched bases: 13. Per the germline V gene, CDR1 is SNHLY and CDR2 is FYNNEI. The CDR3 coding sequence is TGTGCCAGCAGTGAAGGGGTCAGCGGGGCCGGCGGAACCGGGGAGCTGTTTTTT. Translating gives CASSEGVSGAGGTGELFF. The whole variable domain, filled in from reference TRBV2 and TRBJ2-2, reads EPEVTQTPSHQVTQMGQEVILRCVPISNHLYFYWYRQILGQKVEFLVSFYNNEISEKSEIFDDQFSVERPDGSNFTLKIRSTKLEDSAMYFCASSEGVSGAGGTGELFFGEGSRLTVL.

This clonotype has just a few counts. The chain links TRBV6-5 to TRBJ1-2; D uncertain. The CDR3 loop spans 12 amino acids. Per germline, CDR1 MNHEY and CDR2 SVGAGI. The V end was cut by 7 bases, the J end by 7 bases, with 13 bases between. The CDR3 is CASTTAGAGYTF. The CDR3, as DNA: TGTGCCAGCACCACGGCGGGAGCTGGCTACACCTTC.

The chain joins TRBV27 to TRBJ1-2, with D possibly being TRBD1 (6 bases). Germline values: CDR1 MNHEY, CDR2 SMNVEV (reference sequence). The CDR3 covers 13 residues. V was trimmed by 5 bases and J by 4 bases, leaving 11 bases between them. The CDR3: CASSEGQLYGYTF. The DNA of the CDR3 is TGTGCCAGCAGTGAAGGACAGCTCTATGGCTACACCTTC.

The chain joins TRBV13 to TRBJ1-1; 7 bases align to TRBD1. The V gene end was trimmed by 4 bases and the J gene end by 1 base; junction bases not matched to a gene: 9. This CDR3 region has 16 residues. CDR1 and CDR2 from the germline V gene are PRHDT and FYEKMQ (reference sequence). The DNA of the CDR3 is TGTGCCAGCAGCTACGGGACAGCTACCCAGAACACTGAAGCTTTCTTT. Translation: CASSYGTATQNTEAFF.

This chain joins TRBV4-1 and TRBJ2-1; maybe TRBD1 (5 bases). Trimming took off 1 base at V and 0 bases at J, with 13 bases between the two ends. The V gene's germline CDR1 is MGHRA and CDR2 YSYEKL. The CDR3 extends over 17 amino acids. The CDR3: CASSQAPRVTSYNEQFF. In DNA form, the CDR3 reads TGCGCCAGCAGCCAAGCCCCCAGGGTTACCTCCTACAATGAGCAGTTCTTC.